The next 17 T cell receptor beta chains were all read from a single sample in a study of Ad26.COV2.S vaccination and SARS-CoV-2 variants. Treatment denoted: some 19 received Ad26.COV2.S at low or high dose, single or two shots; about five received placebo; per-sample allocation not given. Specimens were obtained on day 63 following the first vaccine or placebo injection. This table comes from immunoSEQ multiplex PCR, and its TCRdb copy is limited to in-frame clones, with some not included. The sample lists 430,000 or so clones, 80% to 95% occurring once. Sequenced material: peripheral blood, taken in a trial of Ad26.COV2.S vaccine versus placebo. The receptor set was obtained from a person aged 18-65 years who received the Ad26.COV2.S COVID-19 vaccine or a placebo.

As regards this clone: Other DNA sequences from this sample encode an identical CDR3 as well. This chain links TRBV6-2 or TRBV6-3 with TRBJ1-2; 7 nucleotides line up with TRBD1. Per germline, CDR1 MNHEY and CDR2 SVGEGT. The CDR3 runs 12 residues. V lost 4 bases, J lost 8 bases, and 4 bases stayed unmatched. This CDR3 is CASSSTGSGYTF. In DNA form, the CDR3 reads TGTGCCAGCAGTTCGACAGGGTCAGGCTACACCTTC.

This clone was counted between two and nine times. V gene TRBV7-2 combines with J gene TRBJ2-1, with TRBD2 identical over 7 bases. From germline, CDR1 is SGHTA and CDR2 FQGNSA. The CDR3 is 15 amino acids. With 2 bases clipped from V and 5 bases from J, the junction kept 6 bases outside the gene matches. The CDR3 DNA reads TGTGCCAGCAGCTTACCGGGACTACTTAACAATGAGCAGTTCTTC. The encoded protein is CASSLPGLLNNEQFF.

This clone was seen more than once but under ten times. This rearrangement joins TRBV7-8 to TRBJ2-3; 11 nucleotides match TRBD2. Germline lookup yields CDR1 SGHVS and CDR2 FQNEAQ. Trimming cost V 5 bases and J 14 bases; bases outside gene matches: 12. The CDR3 is 14 amino acids. The CDR3 bases are TGTGCCAGCAGCGAATCTGAACTAGCGGGAGTTCGGTATTTT. Encoded protein: CASSESELAGVRYF.

CDR3 coding DNA: TGTGCCAGCAGCTTTTGGACAGGGGGAGTCTACGAGCAGTACTTC. Its translation is CASSFWTGGVYEQYF. The V and J genes are TRBV11-2 and TRBJ2-7, with 10 bases that match TRBD1. Germline CDR1 reads SGHAT; CDR2 reads FQNNGV. The J segment lost 3 bases and the V segment lost 3 bases, leaving 5 bases of the junction unmatched. CDR3 length equals 15 residues.

This chain links TRBV19 with TRBJ1-1; tentatively, D is TRBD1 (5 bases). Trimming cost V 1 base and J 2 bases, with 20 bases left between them. The CDR3 runs to 18 residues. Germline V gives CDR1 LNHDA, CDR2 SQIVND (reference sequence). CDR3 region: CASSIGWGKTSRNTEAFF. The CDR3 DNA sequence: TGTGCCAGTAGTATAGGGTGGGGGAAGACTAGTCGCAACACTGAAGCTTTCTTT.

The rearrangement joins TRBV7-2 to TRBJ2-1; no definite D call. Trimming removed 8 bases at V and 5 bases at J, with 16 bases between. The length of the CDR3 is 14 residues. From germline, CDR1 is SGHTA and CDR2 FQGNSA. CDR3 coding DNA: TGTGCCAGCGCCTTAGGTTCTGTTAACAATGAGCAGTTCTTC. As protein: CASALGSVNNEQFF.

The chain carries TRBV4-3 and TRBJ1-1, with 7 bases that match TRBD1. Germline loops: CDR1 LGHNA, CDR2 YSLEER. This CDR3 contains 15 residues. The junction had 8 bases not matched to a gene; V was cut back by 0 bases and J by 7 bases. For the CDR3, the DNA is TGCGCCAGCAGCCAAGATTTTCCCCGACAGGGTGAAGCTTTCTTT. Encoded protein: CASSQDFPRQGEAFF.

The CDR3 sequence: CAGGGAFGGNIQYF. Written as DNA, the CDR3 is TGTGCGGGGGGTGGAGCGTTCGGTGGAAACATTCAGTACTTC. The chain combines TRBV30 with TRBJ2-4, with D perhaps matching TRBD2 (6 bases). Germline V gene sequence: CDR1 GTSNPN, CDR2 SVGIG (reference sequence). The CDR3 totals 14 residues.

The chain's CDR3 is CASSLFSRSSGSRETQYF. The CDR3 DNA follows: TGTGCCAGCAGCCTATTCAGTCGGTCTAGCGGGAGTAGGGAGACCCAGTACTTC. J is TRBJ2-5 and V is TRBV5-6; 10 nucleotides match TRBD2. From germline, CDR1 is SGHDT and CDR2 YYEEEE. Trimming at V came to 4 bases and at J to 5 bases, leaving 17 bases not matched to a gene. The CDR3 loop spans 18 amino acids.

V usage is TRBV6-2 or TRBV6-3 and J usage is TRBJ2-7; the D gene could be TRBD1 or TRBD2 (5 bases each). The germline gives CDR1 MNHEY, CDR2 SVGEGT. The CDR3 sequence is 14 residues long. The germline V and J ends were trimmed by 4 bases and 0 bases, with 10 bases remaining between them. The CDR3 sequence is CASSFGTSSYEQYF. CDR3 nucleotide sequence: TGTGCCAGCAGTTTTGGGACCAGCTCCTACGAGCAGTACTTC.

The genes are TRBV5-6 and TRBJ2-5, with D tentatively TRBD2 (5 bases). Per the germline V gene, CDR1 is SGHDT and CDR2 is YYEEEE. The CDR3 extends over 14 amino acids. The germline V and J ends were trimmed by 4 bases and 5 bases, with 15 bases remaining between them. This CDR3 reads CASSRWRLGETQYF. The CDR3 nucleotides are TGTGCCAGCAGCCGGTGGAGGCTAGGGGAGACCCAGTACTTC.

The chain employs TRBV2 and TRBJ2-3; no definite D call. Per germline, CDR1 SNHLY and CDR2 FYNNEI. V gave up 4 bases and J gave up 3 bases, with 17 bases separating them. The CDR3 spans 16 residues. CDR3 nucleotide sequence: TGTGCCAGCAGTGGGTCAAGCGCCCGGCTAACAGATACGCAGTATTTT. This codes for CASSGSSARLTDTQYF.

CDR3 nucleotides: TGTGCCAGCAGTACAGGGACAGTCTATGGCTACACCTTC. Translated: CASSTGTVYGYTF. V and J are TRBV6-5 and TRBJ1-2; 7 bases line up with TRBD1. V lost 5 bases, J lost 4 bases, and 4 bases stayed unmatched. CDR1 and CDR2 from the germline V gene are MNHEY and SVGAGI. This CDR3 has 13 amino acids.

The chain carries TRBV5-4 and TRBJ1-1; D gene ambiguous. The CDR3 has 12 amino acids. V was trimmed by 4 bases and J by 2 bases, leaving 6 bases between them. The germline CDR1 and CDR2 sequences are SGHNT and YYREEE (reference sequence). Written as DNA, the CDR3 is TGTGCCAGCAGCACCAGAAACACTGAAGCTTTCTTT. This gives the protein CASSTRNTEAFF. Variable domain in full (rest from reference TRBV5-4 and TRBJ1-1): ETGVTQSPTHLIKTRGQQVTLRCSSQSGHNTVSWYQQALGQGPQFIFQYYREEENGRGNFPPRFSGLQFPNYSSELNVNALELDDSALYLCASSTRNTEAFFGQGTRLTVV.

The V call is TRBV19, the J call TRBJ2-7; tentative D call: TRBD1 (5 bases). Germline V gene data show CDR1 as LNHDA and CDR2 as SQIVND (reference sequence). V shed 4 bases and J shed 5 bases, with 15 bases lying between them. The length of the CDR3 is 14 residues. The CDR3 DNA sequence: TGTGCCAGTAGTACCAGGGTCCTGGGGAACGAGCAGTACTTC. This gives the protein CASSTRVLGNEQYF.

Here the CDR3 DNA reads TGTGCCAGCAGTTTAGGGGACAGACTAGCCAAAAACATTCAGTACTTC. As protein: CASSLGDRLAKNIQYF. This chain connects TRBV28 to TRBJ2-4, with 7 bases lining up with TRBD1. Losses at the gene ends were 2 bases for V and 0 bases for J; bases not matched to a gene: 4. Germline assignment: CDR1 MDHEN and CDR2 SYDVKM. The CDR3 spans 16 residues.

This rearrangement joins TRBV6-5 to TRBJ2-1; D ambiguous. CDR3 size: 12 residues. V lost 6 bases to trimming and J lost 5 bases, with 8 bases between them. Looked up from germline, CDR1 is MNHEY and CDR2 is SVGAGI. This chain's CDR3 is CASRSPNNEQFF. The CDR3 DNA reads as TGTGCCAGCAGGTCCCCTAACAATGAGCAGTTCTTC.